The subject of this entry is one T cell receptor (beta chain). The target antigen is unknown. The data were obtained in a study of cytomegalovirus exposure and HLA in healthy donors. Study-wide results and limits: The CMV antigen specificity of three CMV-associated chains was confirmed through in vitro analysis.

PCR was performed using 60 Vbeta and 13 Jbeta primers. Assay used: immunoSEQ multiplex PCR; TCRdb lists only in-frame clones, some missing. The table for this sample gives approximately 120,000 clones. Deletions cut 5 bases from V and 0 bases from J, with 11 bases between. Per the germline V gene, CDR1 is SGHAT and CDR2 is FQDESV (reference sequence). The CDR3 has 14 residues. Sequencing was performed on PBMCs. This TCR was recovered from a man aged 30 to 45 in good health and CMV-seronegative. The chain uses TRBV11-1 and TRBJ2-7; D is perhaps TRBD1 (5 bases). The CDR3 DNA is TGTGCCAGCAGCACGGACATTTACTCCTACGAGCAGTACTTC. It translates to CASSTDIYSYEQYF.